Shown below are 20 T cell receptor beta chains from a single sample sequenced in a study of cytomegalovirus exposure and HLA in healthy donors. Researchers ran the PCR with 60 Vbeta and 13 Jbeta primers. TCRdb's table, derived via immunoSEQ multiplex PCR, lists solely in-frame clones and lacks some. Of more than 90,000 clones in the sample, roughly 79% were seen once. Sequencing used PBMCs. The receptors stem from an older woman in good health and CMV-seropositive.

This sequence joins TRBV18 and TRBJ1-2; weak D call: TRBD1 (5 bases). The CDR3 contains 14 residues. Germline lookup yields CDR1 KGHSH and CDR2 LQKENI. Between the trimmed V and J ends, which lost 3 bases and 8 bases, there was a span of 16 bases. Written as DNA, the CDR3 is TGTGCCAGCTCACCCGAATCAGGGCTCCGCGGCTACACCTTC. This sequence encodes CASSPESGLRGYTF.

The rearrangement joins TRBV28 to TRBJ2-7; a weak D match, TRBD1 (7 bases). Germline V lookup: CDR1 MDHEN, CDR2 SYDVKM. The CDR3 totals 15 residues. V shed 6 bases and J shed 2 bases, with 17 bases lying between them. The CDR3 spells CASRIRGTATYEQYF. CDR3 nucleotides: TGTGCCAGCAGAATCCGGGGGACAGCCACCTACGAGCAGTACTTC. Drawing the rest from reference TRBV28 and TRBJ2-7, the complete variable domain is DVKVTQSSRYLVKRTGEKVFLECVQDMDHENMFWYRQDPGLGLRLIYFSYDVKMKEKGDIPEGYSVSREKKERFSLILESASTNQTSMYLCASRIRGTATYEQYFGPGTRLTVT.

The J gene is TRBJ2-1, the V gene TRBV29-1; TRBD2 matches 7 bases. Germline CDR1 is SQVTM and CDR2 is ANQGSEA. The CDR3 is 13 amino acids. J was trimmed by 4 bases and V by 5 bases; bases with no gene match: 5. The CDR3: CSVHPSGYNEQFF. Written as DNA, the CDR3 is TGCAGCGTTCACCCTAGCGGTTACAATGAGCAGTTCTTC.

The CDR3 bases are TGTGCCAGCAGCTTTGCGGCTAGCGGGCGGGGGAATGAGCAGTTCTTC. This translates into CASSFAASGRGNEQFF. The chain links TRBV7-2 to TRBJ2-1; 8 bases line up with TRBD2. Germline assignment: CDR1 SGHTA and CDR2 FQGNSA. The ends lost 3 bases at V and 7 bases at J; junction bases unmatched: 11. The CDR3 totals 16 residues. The full variable domain, rest sourced from reference TRBV7-2 and TRBJ2-1, is GAGVSQSPSNKVTEKGKDVELRCDPISGHTALYWYRQSLGQGLEFLIYFQGNSAPDKSGLPSDRFSAERTGGSVSTLTIQRTQQEDSAVYLCASSFAASGRGNEQFFGPGTRLTVL.

The chain employs TRBV19 and TRBJ1-1, with 8 bases lining up with TRBD1. Germline values: CDR1 LNHDA, CDR2 SQIVND (reference sequence). With 4 bases clipped from V and 4 bases from J, the junction kept 8 bases outside the gene matches. CDR3 length: 15 amino acids. The CDR3 bases are TGTGCCAGTAGTACACAACAGGGGGACGGCACTGAAGCTTTCTTT. Residues: CASSTQQGDGTEAFF.

The V call is TRBV7-8, the J call TRBJ2-5; tentative D call: TRBD1 (6 bases). The DNA end favors TRBJ2-7, so the J call may be wrong. The CDR3 runs to 16 residues. Per germline, CDR1 SGHVS and CDR2 FQNEAQ. DNA for the CDR3: TGTGCCAGCAGCTCCCAGGGGACACCGGTCTCCTACGAGCAGTACTTC. Translation: CASSSQGTPVSYEQYF.

The CDR3 region is CASSYSGRDKQYF. The CDR3 nucleotides read TGTGCCAGCAGTTACTCCGGAAGGGACAAGCAGTACTTC. This chain connects TRBV6-5 to TRBJ2-7; D might be TRBD1 (6 bases). V lost 0 bases and J 8 bases, leaving 11 bases between the germline ends. This CDR3 is built from 13 residues. In germline, CDR1 is MNHEY, CDR2 SVGAGI.

The genes are TRBV27 and TRBJ1-2; D is uncertain. Trimming shortened V by 7 bases and J by 5 bases, and 14 bases separated the two germline ends. Germline CDR1 is MNHEY and CDR2 is SMNVEV (reference sequence). The CDR3 is 13 residues long. CDR3 DNA sequence: TGTGCCAGCACTACCGCGGGATTTTATGGCTACACCTTC. It specifies CASTTAGFYGYTF.

The genes are TRBV28 and TRBJ2-1, with 14 bases matching TRBD2. This CDR3 region has 13 residues. V lost 8 bases to trimming and J lost 7 bases; unmatched junction nucleotides: 1. Germline values: CDR1 MDHEN, CDR2 SYDVKM. DNA for the CDR3: TGTGCCAGCGGGACTAGCGGGAGAAATGAGCAGTTCTTC. Its protein product is CASGTSGRNEQFF.

This chain links TRBV28 with TRBJ1-2, with 11 bases identical to TRBD1. J gave up 8 bases and V 1 base, and 6 bases lay outside the gene matches. CDR1 and CDR2 from the germline V gene are MDHEN and SYDVKM. The CDR3 spans 15 residues. CDR3 sequence (DNA): TGTGCCAGCAGTTTATTCGGGACAGGGGGTCGGGGCTACACCTTC. Protein sequence: CASSLFGTGGRGYTF.

The genes are TRBV30 and TRBJ1-2, with D perhaps TRBD1 (5 bases). The CDR3 is made up of 16 amino acids. CDR1 GTSNPN and CDR2 SVGIG come from the germline V gene (reference sequence). The V end was cut by 3 bases, the J end by 8 bases, with 25 bases between. The CDR3 DNA reads TGTGCCTGGAGACAACTACGGGGGGTTCAGGTTCGGGGCTACACCTTC. It codes for CAWRQLRGVQVRGYTF.

The chain recombines TRBV15 with TRBJ2-7, with 8 bases aligning to TRBD2. This CDR3 is 15 amino acids long. V was pared by 5 bases and J by 1 base, with 7 bases of the junction left unmatched. The germline V gene has CDR1 LNHNV and CDR2 YYDKDF (reference sequence). CDR3 nucleotides: TGTGCCACCAGCCCGGGAGGGGCTGGGTCCTACGAGCAGTACTTC. Protein: CATSPGGAGSYEQYF.

The V call is TRBV5-5, the J call TRBJ2-4, with D possibly being TRBD2 (5 bases). The V end lost 4 bases, the J end lost 1 base, and 15 bases lay between the germline ends. Germline CDR1 reads SGHKS; CDR2 reads YYEKEE (reference sequence). The CDR3 length is 16 residues. The CDR3 spells CASSPSSFLAKNIQYF. The CDR3 coding sequence is TGTGCCAGCAGCCCGTCTAGCTTCTTGGCCAAAAACATTCAGTACTTC.

The chain uses TRBV28 and TRBJ1-5, with D uncertain. The CDR3 consists of 13 residues. With 6 bases removed from V and 3 bases from J, the gap between germline ends came to 9 bases. The V gene's germline CDR1 is MDHEN and CDR2 SYDVKM. CDR3 nucleotide sequence: TGTGCCAGCAGCCGCGGGAACAATCAGCCCCAGCATTTT. It encodes CASSRGNNQPQHF.

The gene calls are TRBV30 and TRBJ1-1; no reliable D call. Germline-derived CDR1 and CDR2 are GTSNPN and SVGIG (reference sequence). V was shortened by 0 bases and J by 1 base, with 6 bases between the two germline ends. The CDR3 contains 13 residues. CDR3 sequence reads: CAWSVGENTEAFF. The CDR3 region has the DNA TGTGCCTGGAGTGTCGGAGAGAACACTGAAGCTTTCTTT.

V and J are TRBV4-3 and TRBJ2-1, with TRBD1 matching 7 bases. The CDR3 sequence is 14 residues long. Germline V CDR1 and CDR2: LGHNA, YSLEER. Trimming cost V 2 bases and J 4 bases; bases outside gene matches: 2. The CDR3 loop reads CASSQLGQYNEQFF. Here the CDR3 DNA reads TGCGCCAGCAGCCAACTGGGACAGTACAATGAGCAGTTCTTC.

The table lists this clone with a few counts. The rearrangement joins TRBV7-9 to TRBJ1-1; D remains ambiguous. Germline lookup yields CDR1 SEHNR and CDR2 FQNEAQ (reference sequence). V lost 0 bases to trimming and J lost 1 base, with 3 bases between them. There are 13 residues in the CDR3. The CDR3 coding sequence is TGTGCCAGCAGCTTAGCCGGGAACACTGAAGCTTTCTTT. Protein sequence: CASSLAGNTEAFF.

The rearrangement joins TRBV14 to TRBJ1-1; D possibly corresponds to TRBD1 (6 bases). The length of the CDR3 is 15 residues. The V gene lost 5 bases and the J gene lost 0 bases, with 13 bases spanning the gap. Germline CDR1 reads SGHDN; CDR2 reads FVKESK. In nucleotides, the CDR3 is TGTGCCAGCAGCGGAGGCCAGGGGATGAACACTGAAGCTTTCTTT. It is translated as CASSGGQGMNTEAFF.

The V and J genes are TRBV7-8 and TRBJ1-2; D might be TRBD1 (5 bases). The V end was cut by 1 base, the J end by 2 bases, with 11 bases between. The CDR3 length is 15 residues. The germline V gene has CDR1 SGHVS and CDR2 FQNEAQ. This chain's CDR3 is CASSLEATVNYGYTF. The CDR3 DNA reads TGTGCCAGCAGCTTAGAGGCGACAGTAAACTATGGCTACACCTTC.

The genes are TRBV28 and TRBJ2-7; 8 bases align to TRBD2. The V gene's germline CDR1 is MDHEN and CDR2 SYDVKM. After removal of 7 bases from V and 0 bases from J, the junction contained 5 bases not matched to a gene. CDR3 length: 14 amino acids. The DNA of the CDR3 is TGTGCCAGCAACCTAGCGGGTAACTCCTACGAGCAGTACTTC. Protein product: CASNLAGNSYEQYF.